This is a list of T cell receptor beta chains from one sample in a study of vaccination and CD4 T cells after COVID-19. TCRdb independently ran MiXCR on the PCR reads; one entry per CDR3 protein. The repertoire holds 9,500 to 15,000 distinct CDR3 sequences, with more than 70% as singletons. These receptors have no known antigen. The specimen sequenced was CD4+ T cells from blood, cultured in vitro. The receptors were sampled from a human donor who had recovered from COVID-19. Each CDR3 is given with its conserved first and last residue. D genes are given only for firm matches. The size field is filled for only some rows; it gives once, few, many or a size class.

CDR3 length	V gene	D gene	J gene	clone size	CDR3 protein	CDR3 DNA
14	TRBV6-5	.	TRBJ1-5	few	CASSYGGDTQPQHF	TGTGCCAGCAGTTACGGAGGGGACACTCAGCCCCAGCATTTT
15	TRBV7-2	.	TRBJ1-5	.	CASSLALPSGQPQHF	TGTGCCAGCAGCTTAGCGTTACCGTCGGGTCAGCCCCAGCATTTT
16	TRBV6-1	.	TRBJ1-5	.	CASSHLGTQGNQPQHF	TGTGCCAGCAGTCACCTAGGGACCCAGGGCAATCAGCCCCAGCATTTT
17	TRBV24-1	TRBD2	TRBJ2-1	.	CATSDPGLADTYNEQFF	TGTGCCACCAGTGACCCGGGACTAGCGGACACCTACAATGAGCAGTTCTTC
15	TRBV9	.	TRBJ1-5	.	CASSVGTGPNQPQHF	TGTGCCAGCAGCGTAGGAACAGGACCTAATCAGCCCCAGCATTTT
13	TRBV7-9	.	TRBJ2-2	few	CASSPDRVGELFF	TGTGCCAGCAGCCCCGACCGTGTCGGGGAGCTGTTTTTT
15	TRBV19	.	TRBJ1-5	.	CASSIQRGSHQPQHF	TGTGCCAGTAGTATACAGCGCGGGTCGCACCAGCCCCAGCATTTT
14	TRBV5-6	TRBD1	TRBJ2-5	.	CASSGDSYQETQYF	TGTGCCAGCAGCGGGGACAGTTACCAAGAGACCCAGTACTTC
20	TRBV24-1	TRBD2	TRBJ2-2	.	CATSDFEGSGTSGTGGELFF	TGTGCCACCAGTGATTTCGAGGGATCCGGGACTAGCGGGACGGGCGGGGAGCTGTTTTTT
10	TRBV20-1	.	TRBJ1-2	.	CSASPDGYTF	TGCAGTGCTAGCCCAGATGGCTACACCTTC
13	TRBV6-2/TRBV6-3	.	TRBJ1-5	.	CASSIDGGGPQHF	TGTGCCAGCAGCATCGACGGTGGAGGGCCCCAGCATTTT
15	TRBV7-2	.	TRBJ1-4	.	CASSAAAGLNEKLFF	TGTGCCAGCAGCGCGGCAGCAGGGCTTAATGAAAAACTGTTTTTT
14	TRBV6-5	TRBD1	TRBJ1-2	.	CASSYPGQGDGYTF	TGTGCCAGCAGTTACCCCGGACAGGGGGATGGCTACACCTTC
14	TRBV20-1	.	TRBJ2-1	once	CSARQPAGASEQFF	TGCAGTGCTAGACAGCCCGCGGGGGCGAGTGAGCAGTTCTTC
12	TRBV7-9	.	TRBJ1-1	.	CASEFGNTEAFF	TGTGCCAGCGAGTTTGGGAACACTGAGGCTTTCTTT
15	TRBV20-1	.	TRBJ1-2	.	CSASPAHPSKGGYTF	TGCAGTGCTAGCCCCGCACACCCAAGTAAAGGAGGCTACACCTTC
13	TRBV6-5	.	TRBJ1-3	.	CASSYPPGNTIYF	TGTGCCAGCAGTTACCCCCCGGGAAACACCATATATTTT
13	TRBV20-1	.	TRBJ2-5	.	CSASIAVQETQYF	TGCAGTGCTAGTATCGCGGTCCAAGAGACCCAGTACTTC
15	TRBV4-3	.	TRBJ1-5	.	CASSQGTALNQPQHF	TGCGCCAGCAGCCAAGGGACAGCGCTAAATCAGCCCCAGCATTTT
15	TRBV20-1	TRBD2	TRBJ2-1	.	CSARPPGLAGYEQFF	TGCAGTGCTAGACCTCCGGGACTAGCGGGCTATGAGCAGTTCTTC
15	TRBV7-9	TRBD1	TRBJ2-7	.	CASSLIQGPAIEQYF	TGTGCCAGCTCCCTGATACAGGGGCCCGCTATCGAGCAGTACTTC
14	TRBV25-1	.	TRBJ2-7	.	CASSESLAVYEQYF	TGTGCCAGCAGTGAATCACTCGCAGTCTACGAGCAGTACTTC
13	TRBV15	.	TRBJ2-7	.	CATSRDRGYEQYF	TGTGCCACCAGCAGAGATAGGGGGTACGAGCAGTACTTC
14	TRBV28	TRBD1	TRBJ2-7	.	CASRWGDREGEQYF	TGTGCCAGCAGATGGGGGGACAGGGAGGGAGAGCAGTACTTC
19	TRBV27	TRBD1	TRBJ1-1	.	CASSFPFSGQGGMNTEAFF	TGTGCCAGCAGTTTCCCCTTTTCCGGACAGGGGGGAATGAACACTGAAGCTTTCTTT
15	TRBV11-1	TRBD1	TRBJ2-7	.	CASRPNRDRGVEQYF	TGTGCCAGCAGACCGAACCGGGACAGGGGCGTCGAGCAGTACTTC
15	TRBV6-4	TRBD2	TRBJ2-3	.	CASSREGLRTDTQYF	TGTGCCAGCAGTCGGGAGGGGCTACGCACAGATACGCAGTATTTT
15	TRBV12-3/TRBV12-4	.	TRBJ1-5	.	CASSPKGRYNQPQHF	TGTGCCAGCAGTCCAAAGGGTCGTTACAATCAGCCCCAGCATTTT
14	TRBV28	.	TRBJ1-1	.	CASSSLRVNTEAFF	TGTGCCAGCAGTTCCCTACGGGTGAACACTGAAGCTTTCTTT
14	TRBV21-1	.	TRBJ1-6	.	CASSQIEGHSPLHF	TGTGCCAGCAGCCAAATTGAGGGCCATTCACCCCTCCACTTT
15	TRBV7-9	TRBD1	TRBJ1-6	.	CASSLTGQGNSPLHF	TGTGCCAGCAGCTTAACAGGACAGGGAAATTCACCCCTCCACTTT
16	TRBV7-2	TRBD2	TRBJ2-2	.	CASSLIGLAYTGELFF	TGTGCCAGCAGCTTAATCGGACTAGCGTACACCGGGGAGCTGTTTTTT
14	TRBV20-1	.	TRBJ1-5	few	CSAGGGNSNQPQHF	TGCAGTGCTGGGGGGGGGAATAGCAATCAGCCCCAGCATTTT
12	TRBV20-1	TRBD1	TRBJ1-2	.	CSARRTGDGYTF	TGCAGTGCTAGGAGGACAGGGGACGGCTACACCTTC
16	TRBV24-1	TRBD2	TRBJ2-1	.	CATRAGLAGGPNEQFF	TGTGCCACCAGGGCGGGACTAGCGGGAGGACCCAATGAGCAGTTCTTC
16	TRBV7-8	TRBD2	TRBJ2-2	.	CASSERERTNTGELFF	TGTGCCAGCAGCGAGCGGGAGAGAACGAACACCGGGGAGCTGTTTTTT
17	TRBV7-2	TRBD2	TRBJ2-3	few	CASSLARLAVSTDTQYF	TGTGCCAGCAGCTTAGCCCGACTAGCCGTTAGCACAGATACGCAGTATTTT
14	TRBV7-2	.	TRBJ1-2	.	CASSLAGQVHGYTF	TGTGCCAGCAGCTTAGCAGGGCAGGTACATGGCTACACCTTC
14	TRBV29-1	.	TRBJ1-2	.	CSVPPGRSSYGYTF	TGCAGCGTCCCCCCCGGCAGGTCTTCCTATGGCTACACCTTC
14	TRBV20-1	.	TRBJ1-6	.	CSASVGTYNSPLHF	TGCAGTGCTAGCGTAGGAACTTATAATTCACCCCTCCACTTT
17	TRBV7-6	TRBD2	TRBJ2-5	.	CASSLSVAGTGQETQYF	TGTGCCAGCAGCCTTAGTGTAGCGGGAACGGGGCAAGAGACCCAGTACTTC
12	TRBV11-3	TRBD1	TRBJ2-4	once	CASSPQGGIQYF	TGTGCCAGCAGCCCACAGGGGGGCATTCAGTACTTC